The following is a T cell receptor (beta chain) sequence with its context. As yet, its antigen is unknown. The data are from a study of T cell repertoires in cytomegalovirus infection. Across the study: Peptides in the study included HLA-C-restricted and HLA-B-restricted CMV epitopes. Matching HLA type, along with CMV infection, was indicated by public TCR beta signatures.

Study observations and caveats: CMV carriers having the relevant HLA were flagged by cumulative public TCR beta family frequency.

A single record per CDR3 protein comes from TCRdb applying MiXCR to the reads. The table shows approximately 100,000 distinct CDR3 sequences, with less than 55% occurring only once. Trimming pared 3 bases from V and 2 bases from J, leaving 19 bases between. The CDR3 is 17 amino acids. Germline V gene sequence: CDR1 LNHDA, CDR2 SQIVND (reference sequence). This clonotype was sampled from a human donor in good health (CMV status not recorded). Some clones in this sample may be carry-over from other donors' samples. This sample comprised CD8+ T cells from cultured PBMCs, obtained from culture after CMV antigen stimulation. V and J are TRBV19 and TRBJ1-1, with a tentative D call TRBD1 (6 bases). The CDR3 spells CASSIFLGGQLNTEAFF. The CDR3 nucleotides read TGTGCCAGTAGTATCTTCCTCGGGGGGCAGCTTAACACTGAAGCTTTCTTT.